The 16 T cell receptor beta chains listed next were all sequenced from one sample in a study of T-cell reconstitution after alpha-beta-depleted transplantation in children. During its preparation, the TCRbeta library received unique molecular identifiers. From the PCR reads, TCRdb called clonotypes with MiXCR, one entry per CDR3 protein. The sample includes about 500,000 distinct CDR3 sequences, approximately 32% seen only once; the top ten take 2% to 3%. Sequences were derived from PBMCs from the stem cell graft donor, sampled from the stem cell graft. These receptors were collected from a human donor who donated a stem cell graft to a child with aplastic anemia.

The gene calls are TRBV7-8 and TRBJ1-5; D might be TRBD1 (6 bases). The CDR3 is 14 amino acids. Germline V gene lookup returns CDR1 SGHVS and CDR2 FQNEAQ. Trimming cost V 5 bases and J 2 bases, with 10 bases left between them. The CDR3: CASSENRGNQPQHF. Here the CDR3 DNA reads TGTGCCAGCAGCGAAAACAGGGGCAATCAGCCCCAGCATTTT.

This chain uses TRBV7-9 with TRBJ2-1; no clear D gene. The ends were cut back, 10 bases at V and 5 bases at J, with 9 bases in the middle. Germline CDR1 and CDR2: SEHNR and FQNEAQ (reference sequence). The length of the CDR3 is 11 residues. CDR3 in DNA: TGTGCCACCTCTCGGGACAATGAGCAGTTCTTC. This translates into CATSRDNEQFF.

This sequence joins TRBV24-1 and TRBJ1-1; D might be TRBD1 (5 bases). The germline CDR1 and CDR2 sequences are KGHDR and SFDVKD. The length of the CDR3 is 14 residues. V dropped 9 bases and J dropped 5 bases, with 18 bases sitting between them. The CDR3 protein is CATSHTQGGTEAFF. CDR3 coding DNA: TGTGCCACCTCACATACTCAGGGAGGTACTGAAGCTTTCTTT.

This clonotype was seen only once. J is TRBJ2-1 and V is TRBV5-1; 7 positions agree with TRBD1. This CDR3 is built from 16 residues. Trimming cost V 4 bases and J 5 bases; bases outside gene matches: 12. Germline V gene data show CDR1 as SGHRS and CDR2 as YFSETQ. CDR3 bases: TGCGCCAGCAGCCTAACAGGGGAGCCAAGACACAATGAGCAGTTCTTC. Translating it yields CASSLTGEPRHNEQFF.

CDR3 in amino acids: CASSLSASGRDTQYF. CDR3 nucleotides: TGTGCCAGCAGTTTATCGGCTAGCGGTCGGGATACGCAGTATTTT. The rearrangement joins TRBV12-3 or TRBV12-4 to TRBJ2-3, with 7 bases aligning to TRBD2. This CDR3 contains 15 residues. V was pared by 2 bases and J by 6 bases, with 8 bases of the junction left unmatched.

V is TRBV29-1 and J is TRBJ2-5; possible D gene TRBD1, 5 bases. The V gene lost 4 bases and the J gene lost 2 bases, with 14 bases spanning the gap. In germline, CDR1 is SQVTM, CDR2 ANQGSEA. This CDR3 spans 14 amino acids. Written as DNA, the CDR3 is TGCAGCGTTGGAAGGAGACAGAGTCAAGAGACCCAGTACTTC. It is translated as CSVGRRQSQETQYF.

This clonotype has only a few counts. This chain joins TRBV18 and TRBJ1-1; D unresolved. The CDR3 is 14 residues long. The V gene lost 2 bases and the J gene lost 1 base, with 8 bases spanning the gap. The germline V gene has CDR1 KGHSH and CDR2 LQKENI. The CDR3 region has the DNA TGTGCCAGCTCACCAGTAGTAGGGAACACTGAAGCTTTCTTT. Translation: CASSPVVGNTEAFF. Variable domain in full (rest from reference TRBV18 and TRBJ1-1): NAGVMQNPRHLVRRRGQEARLRCSPMKGHSHVYWYRQLPEEGLKFMVYLQKENIIDESGMPKERFSAEFPKEGPSILRIQQVVRGDSAAYFCASSPVVGNTEAFFGQGTRLTVV.

The CDR3 loop reads CASSTQGPESSPLHF. CDR3 DNA: TGTGCCAGCAGCACCCAAGGGCCCGAAAGTTCACCCCTCCACTTT. The V gene is TRBV2, the J gene TRBJ1-6, with D uncertain. The CDR3 totals 15 residues. V was cut by 6 bases and J by 9 bases, with 18 bases left in between. Germline CDR1 reads SNHLY; CDR2 reads FYNNEI. Filled out from reference TRBV2 and TRBJ1-6, the complete variable domain reads EPEVTQTPSHQVTQMGQEVILRCVPISNHLYFYWYRQILGQKVEFLVSFYNNEISEKSEIFDDQFSVERPDGSNFTLKIRSTKLEDSAMYFCASSTQGPESSPLHFGNGTRLTVT.

The chain links TRBV20-1 to TRBJ2-5; D remains ambiguous. The CDR3 is made up of 14 amino acids. Between the trimmed V and J ends, which lost 6 bases and 7 bases, there was a span of 21 bases. Germline CDR1 is DFQATT and CDR2 is SNEGSKA (reference sequence). CDR3 nucleotides: TGCAGTGCCCCAAAGGGTTCTATGGCGACGACCCAGTACTTC. Protein: CSAPKGSMATTQYF.

The V call is TRBV5-5, the J call TRBJ2-1, with 8 bases that match TRBD1. The CDR3 is made up of 15 amino acids. V was pared by 6 bases and J by 5 bases, with 10 bases of the junction left unmatched. Germline CDR1 is SGHKS and CDR2 is YYEKEE (reference sequence). The CDR3 DNA follows: TGTGCCAGCAAGTACCGGACAGGGAGCGACAATGAGCAGTTCTTC. It codes for CASKYRTGSDNEQFF.

CDR3 loop: CASSLVEGLAGDTGELFF. The DNA of the CDR3 is TGTGCCAGCAGTTTGGTAGAAGGACTAGCGGGAGACACCGGGGAGCTGTTTTTT. The rearrangement uses TRBV12-3 or TRBV12-4 and TRBJ2-2, with 13 bases identical to TRBD2. CDR3 length: 18 residues. The junction had 7 bases not matched to a gene; V was cut back by 3 bases and J by 3 bases.

The chain uses TRBV14 and TRBJ2-1; no clear D. CDR3 size: 13 residues. With 6 bases removed from V and 4 bases from J, the gap between germline ends came to 10 bases. Germline assignment: CDR1 SGHDN and CDR2 FVKESK. In DNA, the CDR3 is TGTGCCAGCAGGGGGTCAGTGTACAATGAGCAGTTCTTC. Amino acids: CASRGSVYNEQFF.

The rearrangement joins TRBV7-2 to TRBJ2-2; possibly TRBD1 for D (5 bases). CDR3 length equals 15 residues. The germline V gene encodes CDR1 SGHTA and CDR2 FQGNSA. Between the trimmed V and J ends, which lost 1 base and 9 bases, there was a span of 15 bases. CDR3 sequence (DNA): TGTGCCAGCAGCTTAGTTTCGGACATCCCCCGGGAGCTGTTTTTT. This codes for CASSLVSDIPRELFF.

The gene calls are TRBV6-5 and TRBJ1-3; D not resolved. The length of the CDR3 is 13 residues. Germline V CDR1 and CDR2: MNHEY, SVGAGI. The ends were cut back, 0 bases at V and 3 bases at J, with 3 bases in the middle. This CDR3 is CASSYSGGNTIYF. Here the CDR3 DNA reads TGTGCCAGCAGTTACTCAGGTGGAAACACCATATATTTT.

J is TRBJ1-4 and V is TRBV7-9; D is unresolved. Germline CDR1 is SEHNR and CDR2 is FQNEAQ (reference sequence). The V gene lost 5 bases and the J gene lost 4 bases, with 14 bases spanning the gap. The CDR3 totals 15 residues. CDR3 sequence (DNA): TGTGCCAGCAGCCTGATGCCAGGCCTTAATGAAAAACTGTTTTTT. Protein product: CASSLMPGLNEKLFF.

This sequence joins TRBV10-3 and TRBJ1-5, with D tentatively TRBD1 (6 bases). Germline V gene lookup returns CDR1 ENHRY and CDR2 SYGVKD. The V gene lost 3 bases and the J gene lost 4 bases, with 13 bases spanning the gap. This CDR3 contains 15 residues. DNA of the CDR3: TGTGCCATCAGTGATAAGCGAGGGGGTAATCAGCCCCAGCATTTT. Protein product: CAISDKRGGNQPQHF.